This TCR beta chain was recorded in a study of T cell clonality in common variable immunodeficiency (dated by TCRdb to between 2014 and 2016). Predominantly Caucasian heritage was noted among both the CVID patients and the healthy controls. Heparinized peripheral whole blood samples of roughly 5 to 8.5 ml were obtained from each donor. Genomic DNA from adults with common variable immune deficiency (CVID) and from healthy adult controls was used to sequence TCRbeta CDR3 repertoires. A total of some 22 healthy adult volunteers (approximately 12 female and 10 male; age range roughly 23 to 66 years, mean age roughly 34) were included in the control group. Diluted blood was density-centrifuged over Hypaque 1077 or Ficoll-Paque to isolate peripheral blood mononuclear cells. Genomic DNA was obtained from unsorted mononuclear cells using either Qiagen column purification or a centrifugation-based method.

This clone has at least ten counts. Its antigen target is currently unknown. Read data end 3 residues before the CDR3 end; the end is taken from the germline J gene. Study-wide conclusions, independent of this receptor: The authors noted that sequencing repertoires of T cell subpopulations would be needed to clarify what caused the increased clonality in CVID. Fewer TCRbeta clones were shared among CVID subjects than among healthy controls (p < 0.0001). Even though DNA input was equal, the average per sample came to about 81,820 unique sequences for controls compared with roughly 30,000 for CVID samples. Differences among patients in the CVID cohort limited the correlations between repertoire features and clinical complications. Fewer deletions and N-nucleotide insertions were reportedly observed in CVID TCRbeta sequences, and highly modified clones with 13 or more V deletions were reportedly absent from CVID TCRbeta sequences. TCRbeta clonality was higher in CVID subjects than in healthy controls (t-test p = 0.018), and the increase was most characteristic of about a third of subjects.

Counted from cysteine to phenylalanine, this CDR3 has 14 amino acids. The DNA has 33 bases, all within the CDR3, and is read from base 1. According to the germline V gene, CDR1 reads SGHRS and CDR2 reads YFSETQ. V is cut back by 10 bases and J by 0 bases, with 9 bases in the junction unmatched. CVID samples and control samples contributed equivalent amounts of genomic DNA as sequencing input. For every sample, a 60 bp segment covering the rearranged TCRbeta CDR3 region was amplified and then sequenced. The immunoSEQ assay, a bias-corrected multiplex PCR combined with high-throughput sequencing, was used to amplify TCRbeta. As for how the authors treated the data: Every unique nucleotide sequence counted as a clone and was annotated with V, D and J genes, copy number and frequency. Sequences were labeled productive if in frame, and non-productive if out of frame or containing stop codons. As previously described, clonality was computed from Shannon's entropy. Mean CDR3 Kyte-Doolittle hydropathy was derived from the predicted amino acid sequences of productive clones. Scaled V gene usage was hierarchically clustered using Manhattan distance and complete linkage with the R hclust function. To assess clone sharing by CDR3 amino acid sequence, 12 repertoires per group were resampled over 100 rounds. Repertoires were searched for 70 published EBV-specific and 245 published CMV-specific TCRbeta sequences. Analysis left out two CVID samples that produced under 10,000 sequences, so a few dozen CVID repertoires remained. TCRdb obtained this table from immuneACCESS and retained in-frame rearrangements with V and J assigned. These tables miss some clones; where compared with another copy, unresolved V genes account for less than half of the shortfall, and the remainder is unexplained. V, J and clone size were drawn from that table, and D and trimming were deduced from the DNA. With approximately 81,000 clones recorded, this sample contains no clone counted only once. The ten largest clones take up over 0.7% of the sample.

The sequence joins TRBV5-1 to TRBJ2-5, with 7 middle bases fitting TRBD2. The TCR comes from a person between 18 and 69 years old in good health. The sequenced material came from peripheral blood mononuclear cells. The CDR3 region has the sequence CASTSGTNQETQYF. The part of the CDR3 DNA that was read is TGCGCCTCCACCTCAGGGACTAACCAAGAGACC.